This T cell receptor (beta chain) was identified during a study of shared clonotypes between healthy human individuals. Notes on the study in general: Sharing of clonotypes among donors was expected to vary with sequencing depth.

A few counts support this clone. Its cognate antigen is unknown. Execution of the assay was at deep level. In the authors' methods: ImmunoSEQ supplied junction-only sequences lacking quality scores, so filtering was different. Clones were sequenced by immunoSEQ multiplex PCR, and TCRdb holds only the in-frame ones, with some missing. That table gives V, J and clone size, and the DNA gave D and trimming. The data contain about 2.4 million clones, approximately 92% of them singletons. Researchers partitioned CD4+ cells into CD45RA+ naive and CD45RA-negative memory subsets. V trimming: 2 bases; J trimming: 1 base; junction bases outside the gene matches: 7. In germline, CDR1 is GTSNPN, CDR2 SVGIG (reference sequence). This CDR3 comprises 16 residues.

The chain links TRBV30 to TRBJ1-1; TRBD1 matches 10 bases. This receptor was obtained from a man younger than 35 in good health. Sequencing was carried out using naive CD4+ T cells sorted from blood. Subset here: CD45RA+ positively selected. The CDR3 sequence: CAWSPGQGTKNTEAFF. The DNA of the CDR3 is TGTGCCTGGAGTCCGGGACAGGGGACAAAGAACACTGAAGCTTTCTTT.